This TCR beta chain originates from a study of naive and memory T cell subsets. Study observations and caveats: Especially in CD8 cells, naive repertoires contained a few larger clonotypes, possibly CD45RA-re-expressing memory cells.

Two oligonucleotides, mixed equimolar, formed the beta constant-region primer covering TRBC1 and TRBC2. Ligated cDNA was amplified by four rounds of PCR with nested alpha and beta constant-region primers and SP2. MiXCR was run by TCRdb on the UMI-ligation and nested PCR reads, yielding one entry per CDR3 protein. Among tens of thousands of distinct CDR3 sequences listed, over 8.5% were seen once. Trimming stripped 6 bases from V and 0 bases from J, with 20 bases between. This CDR3 is 17 amino acids long. Germline V gene data show CDR1 as DFQATT and CDR2 as SNEGSKA (reference sequence). The sample holds a few counts of this clonotype. Its matching antigen is unknown. CMV status came from CD4+ IFNgamma after overnight CMV lysate stimulation.

This receptor was identified in a human donor in good health. The sequenced material came from naive CD8+ T cells from blood. The V and J genes are TRBV20-1 and TRBJ2-2; tentative D call: TRBD2 (5 bases). The CDR3 coding sequence is TGCAGTGCCACTAGAGAAGGTTACTCAACGAACACCGGGGAGCTGTTTTTT. It is translated as CSATREGYSTNTGELFF.